Listed here are 32 T cell receptor beta chains from one sample, sequenced in a study of cytomegalovirus exposure and HLA in healthy donors. In the PCR, 60 Vbeta and 13 Jbeta primers were used. Measured with immunoSEQ multiplex PCR; TCRdb has only the in-frame clones, and not every one. The sample records 110,000 or so clones, about 68% being singletons. What was sequenced was PBMCs. The source is a woman between 40 and 55 years old in good health and CMV-seropositive.

In this sample, this clone turned up once. The genes are TRBV11-1 and TRBJ2-1; 11 bases match TRBD2. Germline CDR1 and CDR2: SGHAT and FQDESV (reference sequence). The CDR3 length is 17 residues. V was clipped by 1 base and J by 2 bases; unmatched bases: 4. The CDR3 reads CASSLGLAGGPYNEQFF. CDR3 nucleotide sequence: TGTGCCAGCAGCTTAGGGTTAGCGGGAGGGCCCTACAATGAGCAGTTCTTC.

This chain joins TRBV7-2 and TRBJ1-1, with D unclear. Germline CDR1 SGHTA, CDR2 FQGNSA. CDR3 length: 15 amino acids. V lost 0 bases and J lost 1, with 9 bases in between. The CDR3: CASSLASGGNTEAFF. The CDR3 nucleotides are TGTGCCAGCAGCTTAGCCTCGGGTGGGAACACTGAAGCTTTCTTT.

The chain joins TRBV7-6 to TRBJ2-2, with 9 nucleotides matching TRBD2. Trimming cost V 0 bases and J 1 base; bases outside gene matches: 6. In germline, CDR1 is SGHVS, CDR2 FNYEAQ. The CDR3 runs to 18 residues. The DNA for the CDR3 is TGTGCCAGCAGCTTAGCGCGCGTGACTAGCGGGAACACCGGGGAGCTGTTTTTT. Translating gives CASSLARVTSGNTGELFF.

The rearrangement links TRBV4-3 to TRBJ2-5; 12 nucleotides line up with TRBD2. V gave up 3 bases and J gave up 5 bases; unmatched junction bases: 4. The CDR3 totals 15 residues. Germline V gene data show CDR1 as LGHNA and CDR2 as YSLEER. CDR3 sequence reads: CASSQRTSGVETQYF. For the CDR3, the DNA is TGCGCCAGCAGCCAGAGGACTAGCGGGGTGGAGACCCAGTACTTC.

V is TRBV30 and J is TRBJ2-7, with 11 bases that match TRBD2. With 8 bases clipped from V and 3 bases from J, the junction kept 6 bases outside the gene matches. The germline V gene encodes CDR1 GTSNPN and CDR2 SVGIG (reference sequence). The CDR3 extends over 13 amino acids. The CDR3: CASSGRALYEQYF. CDR3 sequence (DNA): TGTGCCAGTAGCGGGAGGGCCCTCTACGAGCAGTACTTC.

Only one count was recorded for this clone. V is TRBV5-4 and J is TRBJ2-1; 10 bases align to TRBD2. The CDR3 runs to 15 residues. Trimming took 3 bases from V and 7 from J; bases not matched to a gene: 7. CDR1 is SGHNT and CDR2 is YYREEE in the germline V gene (reference sequence). The CDR3 here is CASSSAGGVMNEQFF. The CDR3 region has the DNA TGTGCCAGCAGCTCAGCGGGAGGGGTAATGAATGAGCAGTTCTTC.

Points on this clone: Compared with germline, one end of the junction differs, possibly owing to a read error. The genes are TRBV5-1 and TRBJ2-1, with a weak D call TRBD1 (5 bases). Germline loops: CDR1 SGHRS, CDR2 YFSETQ. The CDR3 is 15 residues long. CDR3 in DNA: TGCGCCAGCAACTTGGTCTTGCAGGGTAACGATGAGCAGTTCTTC. Translated, it gives CASNLVLQGNDEQFF.

The chain has TRBV9 and TRBJ2-5, with 11 bases identical to TRBD1. The CDR3 is made up of 16 amino acids. Germline assignment: CDR1 SGDLS and CDR2 YYNGEE. The V and J ends lost 0 bases and 0 bases, in that order; junction bases with no gene match: 1. CDR3 protein: CASSVGDRGDQETQYF. CDR3 coding DNA: TGTGCCAGCAGCGTAGGGGACAGGGGGGACCAAGAGACCCAGTACTTC. Combining the CDR3 with reference TRBV9 and TRBJ2-5 gives the whole variable domain DSGVTQTPKHLITATGQRVTLRCSPRSGDLSVYWYQQSLDQGLQFLIQYYNGEERAKGNILERFSAQQFPDLHSELNLSSLELGDSALYFCASSVGDRGDQETQYFGPGTRLLVL.

This chain connects TRBV5-1 to TRBJ1-4; the D is unclear. Germline CDR1 SGHRS, CDR2 YFSETQ. This CDR3 has 14 amino acids. Trimming shortened V by 2 bases and J by 8 bases, and 13 bases separated the two germline ends. In nucleotides, the CDR3 is TGCGCCAGCAGCTTAGAGGGTGAGAACGAAAAACTGTTTTTT. Translated: CASSLEGENEKLFF.

The V gene is TRBV5-6, the J gene TRBJ2-7, with D possibly TRBD2 on 5 matching bases. Germline CDR1 is SGHDT and CDR2 is YYEEEE. V was cut by 0 bases and J by 5 bases, with 15 bases left in between. CDR3 length: 15 amino acids. The CDR3 sequence is CASSLGIVARNEQYF. CDR3 DNA sequence: TGTGCCAGCAGCTTGGGGATAGTAGCGCGGAACGAGCAGTACTTC.

The chain has TRBV4-1 and TRBJ1-2; no definite D call. Germline loops: CDR1 MGHRA, CDR2 YSYEKL. V lost 0 bases to trimming and J lost 0 bases, with 8 bases between them. The CDR3 extends over 15 amino acids. CDR3 loop: CASSQEPRANYGYTF. Here the CDR3 DNA reads TGCGCCAGCAGCCAAGAGCCCCGAGCTAACTATGGCTACACCTTC.

The chain uses TRBV6-6 and TRBJ1-4; D remains ambiguous. This CDR3 spans 12 amino acids. Germline values: CDR1 MNHNY, CDR2 SVGAGI (reference sequence). Trimming removed 7 bases at V and 6 bases at J, with 9 bases between. CDR3 DNA sequence: TGTGCCAGCATAGCCCCGGATGAAAAACTGTTTTTT. It specifies CASIAPDEKLFF.

This rearrangement joins TRBV5-6 to TRBJ1-2, with D perhaps TRBD1 (5 bases). CDR1 is SGHDT, CDR2 YYEEEE, per germline. V dropped 0 bases and J dropped 0 bases, with 9 bases sitting between them. CDR3 length: 15 residues. DNA of the CDR3: TGTGCCAGCAGCTTGGTTTTGACAGCTAACTATGGCTACACCTTC. Translation: CASSLVLTANYGYTF.

Turning to this clone: This sample also contains other DNA sequences that code for the same CDR3. The V call is TRBV18, the J call TRBJ1-2; maybe TRBD1 (6 bases). V lost 3 bases and J 8 bases, leaving 10 bases between the germline ends. CDR3 length equals 12 residues. Germline V gene lookup returns CDR1 KGHSH and CDR2 LQKENI. The CDR3 is CASSPSGEGYTF. The CDR3 DNA reads TGTGCCAGCTCACCGTCAGGGGAGGGCTACACCTTC. The complete variable domain, with remaining parts taken from reference TRBV18 and TRBJ1-2, reads NAGVMQNPRHLVRRRGQEARLRCSPMKGHSHVYWYRQLPEEGLKFMVYLQKENIIDESGMPKERFSAEFPKEGPSILRIQQVVRGDSAAYFCASSPSGEGYTFGSGTRLTVV.

The DNA for the CDR3 is TGTGCCAGCTCACCACCCACCGGGACTAGCGGGAGCTACACCGGGGAGCTGTTTTTT. Translating gives CASSPPTGTSGSYTGELFF. V and J are TRBV18 and TRBJ2-2, with 14 bases lining up with TRBD2. This CDR3 comprises 19 residues. CDR1 is KGHSH, CDR2 LQKENI, per germline. The V segment lost 0 bases and the J segment 3 bases; nucleotides outside the gene matches: 6.

The chain employs TRBV14 and TRBJ1-2; 7 bases line up with TRBD1. The CDR3 is made up of 14 amino acids. Germline assignment: CDR1 SGHDN and CDR2 FVKESK. V was clipped by 3 bases and J by 8 bases; unmatched bases: 9. The CDR3 DNA reads TGTGCCAGCAGCCAGAGGGGGCGAGAGGGGGGCTACACCTTC. Protein sequence: CASSQRGREGGYTF. The full variable domain, in which reference TRBV14 and TRBJ1-2 provide the parts outside the CDR3, is EAGVTQFPSHSVIEKGQTVTLRCDPISGHDNLYWYRRVMGKEIKFLLHFVKESKQDESGMPNNRFLAERTGGTYSTLKVQPAELEDSGVYFCASSQRGREGGYTFGSGTRLTVV.

This clone turned up a few times. This chain connects TRBV7-9 to TRBJ1-4, with no clear D. V lost 2 bases, J lost 3 bases, and 7 bases lay in between. The CDR3 loop spans 14 amino acids. From germline, CDR1 is SEHNR and CDR2 FQNEAQ (reference sequence). CDR3 sequence reads: CASSLSRSNEKLFF. The CDR3 coding sequence is TGTGCCAGCAGCTTATCACGGTCTAATGAAAAACTGTTTTTT. Full variable domain (remainder filled in from reference TRBV7-9 and TRBJ1-4): DTGVSQNPRHKITKRGQNVTFRCDPISEHNRLYWYRQTLGQGPEFLTYFQNEAQLEKSRLLSDRFSAERPKGSFSTLEIQRTEQGDSAMYLCASSLSRSNEKLFFGSGTQLSVL.

The chain joins TRBV10-3 to TRBJ1-2; TRBD1 is a possible D gene (5 bases). The CDR3 totals 17 residues. The germline V and J ends were trimmed by 2 bases and 3 bases, with 19 bases remaining between them. Germline values: CDR1 ENHRY, CDR2 SYGVKD. The CDR3 here is CAISEGPQAEWDYGYTF. In DNA form, the CDR3 reads TGTGCCATCAGTGAGGGACCACAGGCGGAATGGGACTATGGCTACACCTTC.

The V gene is TRBV5-1, the J gene TRBJ2-2; 7 nucleotides agree with TRBD1. With V trimmed by 1 base and J by 6 bases, 6 bases remained unmatched. The CDR3 totals 15 residues. Per germline, CDR1 SGHRS and CDR2 YFSETQ. The CDR3 region is CASSLQGVDSGELFF. CDR3 in DNA: TGCGCCAGCAGCTTGCAGGGGGTGGACTCCGGGGAGCTGTTTTTT.

V and J are TRBV4-1 and TRBJ1-2; 9 bases map to TRBD1. The CDR3 runs 15 residues. The germline V gene encodes CDR1 MGHRA and CDR2 YSYEKL. V was clipped by 2 bases and J by 7 bases; unmatched bases: 8. As DNA, the CDR3 is TGCGCCAGCAGCCAACCGGGACAGGGAAGTTTTGGCTACACCTTC. Protein sequence: CASSQPGQGSFGYTF.

V gene TRBV7-9 combines with J gene TRBJ2-5; the match to TRBD2 covers 7 bases. The junction had 14 bases not matched to a gene; V was cut back by 5 bases and J by 5 bases. This CDR3 is 16 amino acids long. CDR1 and CDR2 (germline): SEHNR, FQNEAQ (reference sequence). The CDR3 sequence: CASSLTGTLGGETQYF. In DNA, the CDR3 is TGTGCCAGCAGCCTCACCGGGACCTTGGGGGGGGAGACCCAGTACTTC.

The J gene is TRBJ2-7, the V gene TRBV29-1; D may be TRBD1 (6 bases). Germline V CDR1 and CDR2: SQVTM, ANQGSEA. Trimming pared 3 bases from V and 2 bases from J, leaving 14 bases between. The CDR3 is made up of 14 amino acids. CDR3 amino acids: CSVEARDNPYEQYF. DNA for the CDR3: TGCAGCGTTGAGGCCCGGGACAATCCCTACGAGCAGTACTTC.

This chain joins TRBV18 and TRBJ1-2; D unresolved. This CDR3 contains 15 residues. CDR1 is KGHSH, CDR2 LQKENI, per germline. V lost 3 bases and J 5 bases, leaving 16 bases between the germline ends. The CDR3 reads CASSPSTGERYGYTF. The CDR3 DNA reads as TGTGCCAGCTCACCGAGCACCGGGGAACGTTATGGCTACACCTTC.

This clone has more than one count but fewer than ten. This chain links TRBV6-1 with TRBJ2-2; D remains unclear. Germline assignment: CDR1 MNHNS and CDR2 SASEGT. CDR3 length equals 12 residues. The ends were cut back, 6 bases at V and 7 bases at J, with 9 bases in the middle. CDR3 sequence (DNA): TGTGCCAGCAGGCGGTTGGTCGGGGAGCTGTTTTTT. Its translation: CASRRLVGELFF.

The chain is built from TRBV30 and TRBJ2-2; possibly TRBD1 for D (5 bases). CDR1 is GTSNPN and CDR2 is SVGIG in the germline V gene (reference sequence). The CDR3 length is 17 residues. V dropped 0 bases and J dropped 6 bases, with 20 bases sitting between them. The CDR3 loop reads CAWSVSRTLGYAGELFF. The CDR3 DNA is TGTGCCTGGAGTGTTAGTCGGACACTGGGATACGCCGGGGAGCTGTTTTTT.

The rearrangement links TRBV18 to TRBJ2-5, with D possibly being TRBD1 (5 bases). The CDR3 covers 15 residues. The ends were cut back, 1 base at V and 4 bases at J, with 13 bases in the middle. Germline V gene data show CDR1 as KGHSH and CDR2 as LQKENI. The CDR3 region has the DNA TGTGCCAGCTCACCACTCCCCCAAAGGGGAGAGACCCAGTACTTC. It yields the protein CASSPLPQRGETQYF.

The gene calls are TRBV28 and TRBJ2-1; 11 bases fit TRBD2. The germline gives CDR1 MDHEN, CDR2 SYDVKM. CDR3 length equals 16 residues. V shed 3 bases, J shed 4 bases, and the junction held 5 bases outside the gene matches. CDR3 sequence: CASSLIAGGSYNEQFF. CDR3 DNA sequence: TGTGCCAGCAGTTTGATAGCGGGAGGGTCTTACAATGAGCAGTTCTTC.

The chain links TRBV13 to TRBJ1-4, with a weak D call TRBD1 (6 bases). Trimming took off 6 bases at V and 8 bases at J, with 10 bases between the two ends. This CDR3 is built from 12 residues. CDR1 is PRHDT, CDR2 FYEKMQ, per germline (reference sequence). The CDR3 DNA follows: TGTGCCAGCAGGACAGGCGGCGAAAAACTGTTTTTT. Protein: CASRTGGEKLFF.

Of note for this clone: Other DNA sequences of this sample code for an identical CDR3. The chain recombines TRBV7-2 with TRBJ2-3; perhaps TRBD2 as D (6 bases). The CDR3 runs 15 residues. With 0 bases removed from V and 2 bases from J, the gap between germline ends came to 9 bases. Germline lookup yields CDR1 SGHTA and CDR2 FQGNSA. The DNA for the CDR3 is TGTGCCAGCAGCTTAGCGGGGGGACCCACAGATACGCAGTATTTT. Protein sequence: CASSLAGGPTDTQYF.

The rearrangement uses TRBV2 and TRBJ2-5; perhaps TRBD2 as D (7 bases). Trimming pared 5 bases from V and 5 bases from J, leaving 21 bases between. Germline V lookup: CDR1 SNHLY, CDR2 FYNNEI. The CDR3 covers 16 residues. CDR3 sequence (DNA): TGTGCCAGCAGTACACCCTCGGGGGGCGGGTCTGAGACCCAGTACTTC. This sequence encodes CASSTPSGGGSETQYF.

As DNA, the CDR3 is TGTGCCAGCAGCGACAGGGGGGGCCTTTCCTACGAGCAGTACTTC. It translates to CASSDRGGLSYEQYF. The J gene is TRBJ2-7, the V gene TRBV6-1; 9 bases are a match to TRBD1. Trimming cost V 6 bases and J 1 base; bases outside gene matches: 7. CDR1 is MNHNS, CDR2 SASEGT, per germline. CDR3 length: 15 residues.

The chain recombines TRBV5-4 with TRBJ2-3; 12 bases line up with TRBD2. The CDR3 consists of 16 residues. Per germline, CDR1 SGHNT and CDR2 YYREEE (reference sequence). V lost 1 base and J lost 4; bases outside the gene matches: 4. The CDR3 protein is CASSLYLAGGPDTQYF. DNA of the CDR3: TGTGCCAGCAGCTTGTACCTAGCGGGAGGGCCAGATACGCAGTATTTT.